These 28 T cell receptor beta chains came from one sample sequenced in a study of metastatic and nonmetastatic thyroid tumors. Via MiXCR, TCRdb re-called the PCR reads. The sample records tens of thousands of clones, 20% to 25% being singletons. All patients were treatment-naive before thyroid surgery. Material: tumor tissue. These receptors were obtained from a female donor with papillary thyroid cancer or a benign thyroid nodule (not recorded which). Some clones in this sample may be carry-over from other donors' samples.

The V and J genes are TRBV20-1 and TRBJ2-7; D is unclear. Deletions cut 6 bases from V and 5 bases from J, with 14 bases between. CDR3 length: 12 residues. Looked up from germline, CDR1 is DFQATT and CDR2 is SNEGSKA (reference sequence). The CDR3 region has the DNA TGCAGTGCCCCGAAGACGTCCAACGAGCAGTACTTC. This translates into CSAPKTSNEQYF.

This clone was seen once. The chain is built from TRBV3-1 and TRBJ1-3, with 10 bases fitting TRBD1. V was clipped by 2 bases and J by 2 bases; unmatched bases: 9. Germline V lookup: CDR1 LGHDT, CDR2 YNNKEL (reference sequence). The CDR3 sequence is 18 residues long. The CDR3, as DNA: TGTGCCAGCAGCCAACCCGGGACAGGGGTTCTTGCTGGAAACACCATATATTTT. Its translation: CASSQPGTGVLAGNTIYF.

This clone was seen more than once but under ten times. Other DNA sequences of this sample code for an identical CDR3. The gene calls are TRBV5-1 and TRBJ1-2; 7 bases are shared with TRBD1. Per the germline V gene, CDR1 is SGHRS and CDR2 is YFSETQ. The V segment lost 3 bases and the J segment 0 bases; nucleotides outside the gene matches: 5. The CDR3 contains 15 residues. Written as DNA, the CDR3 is TGCGCCAGCAGCTCACGGACAGGCACTAACTATGGCTACACCTTC. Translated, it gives CASSSRTGTNYGYTF.

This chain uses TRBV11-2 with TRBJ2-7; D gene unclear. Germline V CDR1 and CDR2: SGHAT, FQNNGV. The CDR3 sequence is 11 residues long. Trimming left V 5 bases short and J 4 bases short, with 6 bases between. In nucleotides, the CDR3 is TGTGCCAGCAGCAACCATTACGAGCAGTACTTC. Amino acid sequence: CASSNHYEQYF.

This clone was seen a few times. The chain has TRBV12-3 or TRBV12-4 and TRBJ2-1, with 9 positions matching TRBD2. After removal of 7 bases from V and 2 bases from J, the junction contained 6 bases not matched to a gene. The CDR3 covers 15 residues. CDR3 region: CASTRSGGAYNEQFF. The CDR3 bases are TGTGCCAGCACCCGTAGCGGGGGCGCCTACAATGAGCAGTTCTTC.

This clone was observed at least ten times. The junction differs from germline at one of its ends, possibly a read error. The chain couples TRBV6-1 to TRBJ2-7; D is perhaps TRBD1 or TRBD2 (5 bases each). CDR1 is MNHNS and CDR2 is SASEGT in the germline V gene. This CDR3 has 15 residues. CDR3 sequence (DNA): TGTGCCGGCAGCCATGACGGGGCTTCTACCTACGAGCAGTACTTC. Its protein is CAGSHDGASTYEQYF.

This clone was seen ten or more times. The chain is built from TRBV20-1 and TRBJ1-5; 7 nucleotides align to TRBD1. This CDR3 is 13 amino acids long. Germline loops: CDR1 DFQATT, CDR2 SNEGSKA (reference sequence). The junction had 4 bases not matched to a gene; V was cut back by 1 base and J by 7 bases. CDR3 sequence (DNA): TGCAGTGCTAGAGTAACAGGGGAACAGCCCCAGCATTTT. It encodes CSARVTGEQPQHF.

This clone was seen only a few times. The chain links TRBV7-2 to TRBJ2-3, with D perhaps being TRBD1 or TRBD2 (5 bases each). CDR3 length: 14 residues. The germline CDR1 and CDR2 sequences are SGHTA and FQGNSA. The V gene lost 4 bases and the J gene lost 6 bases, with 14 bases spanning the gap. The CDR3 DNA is TGTGCCAGCAGCTCCCGGGGCCAAGGCGATACGCAGTATTTT. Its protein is CASSSRGQGDTQYF.

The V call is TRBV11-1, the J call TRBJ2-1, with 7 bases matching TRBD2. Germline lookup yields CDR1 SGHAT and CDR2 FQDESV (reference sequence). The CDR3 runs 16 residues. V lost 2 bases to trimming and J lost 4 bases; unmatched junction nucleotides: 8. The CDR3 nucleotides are TGTGCCAGCAGCTTAAAACCGGGACTAAAGTACAATGAGCAGTTCTTC. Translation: CASSLKPGLKYNEQFF.

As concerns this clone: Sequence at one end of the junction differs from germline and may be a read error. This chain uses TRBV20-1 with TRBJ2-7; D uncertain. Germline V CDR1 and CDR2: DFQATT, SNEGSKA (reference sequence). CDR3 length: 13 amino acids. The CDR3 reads CSARAHGLDEHYF. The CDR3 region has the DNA TGCAGTGCTAGAGCACATGGGCTGGACGAGCATTACTTC.

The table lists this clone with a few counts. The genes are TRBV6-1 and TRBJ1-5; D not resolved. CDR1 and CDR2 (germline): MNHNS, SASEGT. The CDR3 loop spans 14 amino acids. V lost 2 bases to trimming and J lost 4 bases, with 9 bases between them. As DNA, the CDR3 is TGTGCCAGCAGTGAAACTTGGGCAAATCAGCCCCAGCATTTT. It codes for CASSETWANQPQHF.

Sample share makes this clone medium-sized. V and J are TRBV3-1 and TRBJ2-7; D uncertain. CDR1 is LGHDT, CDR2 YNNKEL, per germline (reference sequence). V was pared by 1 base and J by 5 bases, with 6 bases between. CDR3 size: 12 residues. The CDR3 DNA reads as TGTGCCAGCAGCCAAGTTACTAACGAGCAGTACTTC. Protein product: CASSQVTNEQYF.

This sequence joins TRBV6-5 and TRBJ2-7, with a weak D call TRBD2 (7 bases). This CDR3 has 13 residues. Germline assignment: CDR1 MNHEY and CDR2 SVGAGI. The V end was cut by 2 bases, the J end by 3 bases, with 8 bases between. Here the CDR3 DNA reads TGTGCCAGCAGTTACAGGGGGGGCTACGAGCAGTACTTC. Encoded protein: CASSYRGGYEQYF.

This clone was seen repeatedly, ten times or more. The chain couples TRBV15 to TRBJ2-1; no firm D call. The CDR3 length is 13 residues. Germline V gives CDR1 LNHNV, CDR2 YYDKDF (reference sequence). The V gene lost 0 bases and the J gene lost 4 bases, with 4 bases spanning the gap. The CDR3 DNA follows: TGTGCCACCAGCAGAGACTGGTACAATGAGCAGTTCTTC. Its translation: CATSRDWYNEQFF.

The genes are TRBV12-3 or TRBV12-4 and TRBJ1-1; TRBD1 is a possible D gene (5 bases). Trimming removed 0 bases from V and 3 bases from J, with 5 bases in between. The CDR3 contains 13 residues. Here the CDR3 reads CASSLAGDTEAFF. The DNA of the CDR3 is TGTGCCAGCAGTTTAGCGGGGGACACTGAAGCTTTCTTT.

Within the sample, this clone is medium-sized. In DNA form, the CDR3 reads TGTGCCAGCAGTGCCCATAGCACAGATACGCAGTATTTT. Protein sequence: CASSAHSTDTQYF. This sequence joins TRBV12-3 or TRBV12-4 and TRBJ2-3; D gene ambiguous. This CDR3 is built from 13 residues. Trimming pared 5 bases from V and 0 bases from J, leaving 6 bases between.

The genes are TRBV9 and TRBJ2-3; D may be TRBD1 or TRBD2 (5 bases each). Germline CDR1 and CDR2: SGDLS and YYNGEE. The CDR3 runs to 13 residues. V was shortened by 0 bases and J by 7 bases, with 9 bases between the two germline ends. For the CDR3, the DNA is TGTGCCAGCAGCGTAGAGGGACCCTATACGCAGTATTTT. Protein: CASSVEGPYTQYF.

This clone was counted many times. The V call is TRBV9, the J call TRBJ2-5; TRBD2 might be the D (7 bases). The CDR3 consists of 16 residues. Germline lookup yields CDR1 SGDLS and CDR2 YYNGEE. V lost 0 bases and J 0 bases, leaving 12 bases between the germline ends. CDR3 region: CASSVAEGGYQETQYF. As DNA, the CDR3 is TGTGCCAGCAGCGTAGCGGAGGGGGGGTACCAAGAGACCCAGTACTTC.

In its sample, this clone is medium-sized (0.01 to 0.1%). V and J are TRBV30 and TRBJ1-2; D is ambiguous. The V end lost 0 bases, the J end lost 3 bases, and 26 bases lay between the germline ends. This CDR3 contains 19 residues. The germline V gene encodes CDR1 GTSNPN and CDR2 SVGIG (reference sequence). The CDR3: CAWSVPFGAAAIGDYGYTF. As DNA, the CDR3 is TGTGCCTGGAGTGTACCTTTTGGAGCCGCGGCGATCGGGGACTATGGCTACACCTTC.

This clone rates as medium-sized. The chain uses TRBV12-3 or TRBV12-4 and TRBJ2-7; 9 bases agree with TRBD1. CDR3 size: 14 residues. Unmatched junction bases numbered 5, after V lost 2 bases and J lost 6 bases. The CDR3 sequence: CASSLNRGQAEQYF. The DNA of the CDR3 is TGTGCCAGCAGTTTAAACAGGGGGCAGGCCGAGCAGTACTTC.

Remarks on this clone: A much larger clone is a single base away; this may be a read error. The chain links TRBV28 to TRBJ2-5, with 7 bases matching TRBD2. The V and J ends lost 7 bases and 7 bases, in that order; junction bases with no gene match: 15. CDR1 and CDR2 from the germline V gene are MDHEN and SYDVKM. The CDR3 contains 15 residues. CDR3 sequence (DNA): TGTGCCAGCAATCCCCGACCGGGGGGTCCGGGGACCCAGTACTTC. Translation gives CASNPRPGGPGTQYF.

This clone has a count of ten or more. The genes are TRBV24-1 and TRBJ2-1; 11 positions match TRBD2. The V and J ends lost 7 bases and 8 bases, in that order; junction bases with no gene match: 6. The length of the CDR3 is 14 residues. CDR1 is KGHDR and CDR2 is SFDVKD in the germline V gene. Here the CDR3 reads CATRLAGDSDEQFF. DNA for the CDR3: TGTGCCACCAGACTAGCGGGAGACAGTGATGAGCAGTTCTTC.

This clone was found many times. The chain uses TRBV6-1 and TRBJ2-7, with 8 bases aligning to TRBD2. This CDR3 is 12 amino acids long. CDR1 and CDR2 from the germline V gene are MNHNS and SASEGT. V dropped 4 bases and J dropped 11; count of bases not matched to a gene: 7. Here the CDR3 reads CASSVLTSEKYF. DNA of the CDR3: TGTGCCAGCAGTGTTTTGACTAGCGAAAAGTACTTC.

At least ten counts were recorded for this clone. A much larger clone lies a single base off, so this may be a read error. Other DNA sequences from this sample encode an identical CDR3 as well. The CDR3 loop is CASRRQLANYGYTF. DNA for the CDR3: TGTGCCAGCAGAAGGCAGTTAGCTAACTATGGCTACACCTTC. This chain links TRBV6-1 with TRBJ1-2; D is unresolved. The CDR3 covers 14 residues. From germline, CDR1 is MNHNS and CDR2 SASEGT. Trimming shortened V by 6 bases and J by 0 bases, and 11 bases separated the two germline ends.

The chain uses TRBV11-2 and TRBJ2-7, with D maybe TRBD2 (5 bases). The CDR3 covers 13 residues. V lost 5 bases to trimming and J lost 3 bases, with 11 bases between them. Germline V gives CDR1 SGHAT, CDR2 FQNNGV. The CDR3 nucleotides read TGTGCCAGCAGCCTCCGACGGGACTACGAGCAGTACTTC. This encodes CASSLRRDYEQYF.

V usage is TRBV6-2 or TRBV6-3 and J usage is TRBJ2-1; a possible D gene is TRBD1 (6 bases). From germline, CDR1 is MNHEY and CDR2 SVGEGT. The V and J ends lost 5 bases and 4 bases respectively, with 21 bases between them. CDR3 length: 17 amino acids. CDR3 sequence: CASSTEQVPGAYNEQFF. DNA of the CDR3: TGTGCCAGCAGTACTGAACAGGTCCCAGGGGCTTACAATGAGCAGTTCTTC.

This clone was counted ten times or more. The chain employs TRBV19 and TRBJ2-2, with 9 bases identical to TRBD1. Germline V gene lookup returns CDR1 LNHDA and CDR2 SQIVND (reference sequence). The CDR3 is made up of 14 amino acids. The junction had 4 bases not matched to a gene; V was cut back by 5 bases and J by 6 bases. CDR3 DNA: TGTGCCAGTAGTGCCGGGACAGGGCCCGGGGAGCTGTTTTTT. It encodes CASSAGTGPGELFF.

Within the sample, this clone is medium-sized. Written as DNA, the CDR3 is TGTGCCAGCAGTTACTCGGGCGCCAGACAGCTCTATGGCTACACCTTC. Residues: CASSYSGARQLYGYTF. The genes are TRBV6-5 and TRBJ1-2; maybe TRBD1 (5 bases). The CDR3 contains 16 residues. Germline loops: CDR1 MNHEY, CDR2 SVGAGI. V dropped 0 bases and J dropped 4 bases, with 15 bases sitting between them.